Each of the 13 T cell receptor beta chains below was sequenced from the same sample in a study of beta chain features in type 1 diabetes. Every isolated RNA sample was fully reverse transcribed, so sequencing captured expressed TCRB transcripts. Method: immunoSEQ multiplex PCR; TCRdb's copy keeps in-frame clones and lacks some. The sample lists 20,000 to 25,000 clones; around 68% were seen once. Findings of the study overall: Patients with Type 1 diabetes showed moderately but significantly shorter TCRB CDR3s in all four CD4+ subsets.

Their antigen targets remain unknown. Sequenced sample: stem cell memory CD4+ T cells from blood. The receptors shown here come from a woman aged 40 to 50 with type 1 diabetes.

This clone has only one observation. CDR3 loop: CASRRGEYGYTF. For the CDR3, the DNA is TGTGCCAGCAGACGAGGCGAGTATGGCTACACCTTC. This rearrangement joins TRBV6-6 to TRBJ1-2; D remains unclear. The CDR3 extends over 12 amino acids. Germline V gene lookup returns CDR1 MNHNY and CDR2 SVGAGI (reference sequence). V gave up 6 bases and J gave up 5 bases, with 10 bases separating them.

This chain links TRBV7-9 with TRBJ1-2; D ambiguous. With 4 bases removed from V and 2 bases from J, the gap between germline ends came to 23 bases. Looked up from germline, CDR1 is SEHNR and CDR2 is FQNEAQ (reference sequence). The CDR3 totals 18 residues. The CDR3 DNA sequence: TGTGCCAGCAGCTCCCCAGAGGGAGATCGGGAAACCAACTATGGCTACACCTTC. Its translation: CASSSPEGDRETNYGYTF.

The chain couples TRBV5-1 to TRBJ2-3, with 13 positions matching TRBD2. This CDR3 has 15 residues. V dropped 0 bases and J dropped 8; count of bases not matched to a gene: 3. Germline CDR1 reads SGHRS; CDR2 reads YFSETQ. The CDR3 DNA is TGCGCCAGCAGCTTGGGGACTAGCGGGGGAGGTACGCAGTATTTT. It encodes CASSLGTSGGGTQYF.

V gene TRBV28 combines with J gene TRBJ1-1; D possibly corresponds to TRBD1 (6 bases). Trimming removed 6 bases from V and 4 bases from J, with 18 bases in between. The CDR3 is made up of 15 amino acids. Germline values: CDR1 MDHEN, CDR2 SYDVKM. This CDR3 is CASRPQGYGITEAFF. The CDR3 bases are TGTGCCAGCAGACCCCAGGGGTACGGGATCACTGAAGCTTTCTTT.

This clone was picked up a small number of times. This rearrangement joins TRBV7-2 to TRBJ2-1; D is uncertain. Germline CDR1 and CDR2: SGHTA and FQGNSA. V lost 3 bases, J lost 9 bases, and 6 bases lay in between. CDR3 length: 11 residues. This CDR3 is CASSFTSEQFF. The CDR3 DNA follows: TGTGCCAGCAGCTTTACCAGTGAGCAGTTCTTC.

The table lists this clone with a few counts. The chain is built from TRBV6-5 and TRBJ2-1; 7 bases are a match to TRBD2. V shed 0 bases, J shed 5 bases, and the junction held 7 bases outside the gene matches. This CDR3 comprises 16 residues. Germline loops: CDR1 MNHEY, CDR2 SVGAGI. DNA for the CDR3: TGTGCCAGCAGTTACTCGGGCGTAGGGAGGGACAATGAGCAGTTCTTC. It yields the protein CASSYSGVGRDNEQFF.

The chain joins TRBV5-1 to TRBJ2-3; 7 bases map to TRBD1. J was trimmed by 3 bases and V by 4 bases; bases with no gene match: 14. The germline CDR1 and CDR2 sequences are SGHRS and YFSETQ. This CDR3 spans 17 amino acids. This chain's CDR3 is CASSLLRTGPGTDTQYF. In DNA form, the CDR3 reads TGCGCCAGCAGCCTATTGCGGACAGGCCCGGGGACAGATACGCAGTATTTT.

V and J are TRBV29-1 and TRBJ2-7; TRBD2 agrees at 11 bases. The CDR3 has 15 amino acids. V was clipped by 4 bases and J by 6 bases; unmatched bases: 11. CDR1 and CDR2 from the germline V gene are SQVTM and ANQGSEA. The CDR3 sequence: CSVASFLAGGGEQYF. In DNA form, the CDR3 reads TGCAGCGTTGCGTCCTTTCTAGCGGGAGGAGGCGAGCAGTACTTC.

The chain carries TRBV11-2 and TRBJ2-7; 9 nucleotides agree with TRBD2. The germline gives CDR1 SGHAT, CDR2 FQNNGV. CDR3 length: 16 residues. The ends lost 0 bases at V and 7 bases at J; junction bases unmatched: 10. The CDR3 nucleotides read TGTGCCAGCAGCTTAGATCCGGGCCTAGCGGGATTAGAGCAGTACTTC. Amino acid sequence: CASSLDPGLAGLEQYF.

The chain has TRBV4-3 and TRBJ2-1; TRBD2 agrees at 14 bases. The CDR3 has 17 amino acids. Germline-derived CDR1 and CDR2 are LGHNA and YSLEER. J gave up 7 bases and V 4 bases, and 9 bases lay outside the gene matches. This chain's CDR3 is CASSLSTSGRASNEQFF. The CDR3, as DNA: TGCGCCAGCAGCCTCTCGACTAGCGGGAGGGCCTCGAATGAGCAGTTCTTC.

J is TRBJ1-2 and V is TRBV7-2; D unclear. The V gene lost 4 bases and the J gene lost 7 bases, with 7 bases spanning the gap. The V gene's germline CDR1 is SGHTA and CDR2 FQGNSA. The CDR3 sequence is 11 residues long. The CDR3 here is CASSSLVGYTF. The CDR3 region has the DNA TGTGCCAGCAGCTCCCTCGTTGGCTACACCTTC.

V and J are TRBV4-2 and TRBJ1-5; TRBD1 agrees at 8 bases. From germline, CDR1 is LGHNA and CDR2 YNFKEQ. The J segment lost 4 bases and the V segment lost 5 bases, leaving 7 bases of the junction unmatched. The CDR3 is made up of 15 amino acids. The CDR3 protein is CASSLGDRQNQPQHF. Written as DNA, the CDR3 is TGTGCCAGCAGCTTAGGGGACAGGCAAAATCAGCCCCAGCATTTT.

The V and J genes are TRBV30 and TRBJ1-1; no definite D call. V lost 5 bases and J 0 bases, leaving 10 bases between the germline ends. Germline V gene sequence: CDR1 GTSNPN, CDR2 SVGIG (reference sequence). CDR3 length: 13 residues. CDR3 bases: TGTGCCTGGGAACAGTGGATGAACACTGAAGCTTTCTTT. It encodes CAWEQWMNTEAFF.